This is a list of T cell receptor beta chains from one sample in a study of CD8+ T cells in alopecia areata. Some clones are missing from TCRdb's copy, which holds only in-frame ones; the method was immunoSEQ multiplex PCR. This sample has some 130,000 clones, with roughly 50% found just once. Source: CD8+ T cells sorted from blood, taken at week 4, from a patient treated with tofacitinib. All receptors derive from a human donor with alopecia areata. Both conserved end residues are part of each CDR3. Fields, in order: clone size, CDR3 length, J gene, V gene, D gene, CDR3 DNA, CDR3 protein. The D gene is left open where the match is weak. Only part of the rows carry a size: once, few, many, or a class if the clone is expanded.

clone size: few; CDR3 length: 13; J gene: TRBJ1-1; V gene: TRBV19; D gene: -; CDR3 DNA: TGTGCCAGTAGTATCGATGGGGAAACTGAAGCTTTCTTT; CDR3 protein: CASSIDGETEAFF
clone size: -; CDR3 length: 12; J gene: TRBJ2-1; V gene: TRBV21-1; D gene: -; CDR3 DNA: TGTGCCAGCAGCAAACGGGGCAATGAGCAGTTCTTC; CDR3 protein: CASSKRGNEQFF
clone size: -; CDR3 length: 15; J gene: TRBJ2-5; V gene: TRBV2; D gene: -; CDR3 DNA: TGTGCCAGCCGCGGGGAGGAGGGACGTAGGGAGACCCAGTACTTC; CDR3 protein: CASRGEEGRRETQYF
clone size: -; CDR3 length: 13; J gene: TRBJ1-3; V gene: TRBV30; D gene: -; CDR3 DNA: TGTGCCTGGACAGGGGACTCTGGAAACACCATATATTTT; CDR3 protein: CAWTGDSGNTIYF
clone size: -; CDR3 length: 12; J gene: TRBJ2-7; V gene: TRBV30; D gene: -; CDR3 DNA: TGTGCCTGGAGTGTAGGTACCTACGAGCAGTACTTC; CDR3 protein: CAWSVGTYEQYF
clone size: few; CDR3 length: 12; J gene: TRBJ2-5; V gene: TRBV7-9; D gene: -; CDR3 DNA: TGTGCCAGCCGGGGCTTGGCGGAGACCCAGTACTTC; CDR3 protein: CASRGLAETQYF
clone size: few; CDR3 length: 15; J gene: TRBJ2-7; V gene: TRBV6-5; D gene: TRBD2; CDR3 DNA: TGTGCCAGCAGTTACTCGGCGGGGGTCACCTACGAGCAGTACTTC; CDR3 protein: CASSYSAGVTYEQYF
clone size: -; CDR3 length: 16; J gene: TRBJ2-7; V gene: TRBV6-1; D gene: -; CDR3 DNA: TGTGCCAGCAGTGAAATGGTGGGCCGCCACTCCTACGAGCAGTACTTC; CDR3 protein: CASSEMVGRHSYEQYF
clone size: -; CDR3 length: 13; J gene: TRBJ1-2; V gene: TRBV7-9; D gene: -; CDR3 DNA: TGTGCCAGCCGTGCACCAACGGACTATGGCTACACCTTC; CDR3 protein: CASRAPTDYGYTF
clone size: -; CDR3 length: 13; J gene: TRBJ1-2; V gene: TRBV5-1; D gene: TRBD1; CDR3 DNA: TGCGCCAGCAGCTTCGGGACAGACTATGGCTACACCTTC; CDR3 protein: CASSFGTDYGYTF
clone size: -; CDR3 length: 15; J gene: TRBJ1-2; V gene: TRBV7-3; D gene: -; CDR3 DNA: TGTGCCAGCAGCTTAAATGGTCCTTCTAACTATGGCTACACCTTC; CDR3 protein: CASSLNGPSNYGYTF
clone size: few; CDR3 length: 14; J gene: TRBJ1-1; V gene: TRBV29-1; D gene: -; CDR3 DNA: TGCAGCGTTGACCCCCTCAGTGAGGACACTGAAGCTTTCTTT; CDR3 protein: CSVDPLSEDTEAFF